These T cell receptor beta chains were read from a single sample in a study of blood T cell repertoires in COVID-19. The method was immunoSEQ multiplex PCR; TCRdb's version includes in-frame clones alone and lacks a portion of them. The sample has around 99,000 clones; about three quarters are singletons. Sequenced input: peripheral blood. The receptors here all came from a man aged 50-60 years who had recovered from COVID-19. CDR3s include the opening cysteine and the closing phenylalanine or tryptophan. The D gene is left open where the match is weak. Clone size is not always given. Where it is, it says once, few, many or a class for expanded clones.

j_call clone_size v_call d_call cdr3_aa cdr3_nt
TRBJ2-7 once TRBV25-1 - CASSTRDLLPSSYEQYF TGTGCCAGCAGTACTCGGGACTTACTCCCGAGCTCCTACGAGCAGTACTTC
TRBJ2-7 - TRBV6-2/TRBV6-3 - CASSYSKFRGGYEQYF TGTGCCAGCAGTTACTCGAAATTCAGGGGTGGCTACGAGCAGTACTTC
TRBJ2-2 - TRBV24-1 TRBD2 CATSDPTAGARTGELFF TGTGCCACCAGTGACCCTACAGCGGGGGCTAGAACCGGGGAGCTGTTTTTT
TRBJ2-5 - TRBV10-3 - CATGMVGETQYF TGTGCCACCGGGATGGTGGGAGAGACCCAGTACTTC
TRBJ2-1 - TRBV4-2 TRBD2 CASSQGSGGSSYNEQFF TGTGCCAGCAGCCAAGGGAGCGGGGGGTCATCCTACAATGAGCAGTTCTTC
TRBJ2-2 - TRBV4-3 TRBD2 CASSQGSKRGAGELFF TGCGCCAGCAGCCAAGGTTCTAAGCGGGGGGCCGGGGAGCTGTTTTTT
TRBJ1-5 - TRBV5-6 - CASSWGGRNNQPQHF TGTGCCAGCAGCTGGGGGGGCAGAAACAATCAGCCCCAGCATTTT
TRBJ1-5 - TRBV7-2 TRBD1 CASSLVGDSNQPQHF TGTGCCAGCAGCTTAGTAGGGGACAGTAATCAGCCCCAGCATTTT
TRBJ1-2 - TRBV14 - CASSQDLQGYGYTF TGTGCCAGCAGCCAAGATCTTCAGGGCTATGGCTACACCTTC
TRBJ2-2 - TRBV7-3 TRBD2 CASSLNRLAGPNTGELFF TGTGCCAGCAGCCTTAATCGACTAGCGGGGCCGAACACCGGGGAGCTGTTTTTT
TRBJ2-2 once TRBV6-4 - CASSADRTGELFF TGTGCCAGCAGTGCTGACAGGACCGGGGAGCTGTTTTTT
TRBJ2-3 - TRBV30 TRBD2 CAWSVLAGGLRADTQYF TGTGCCTGGAGTGTACTAGCGGGGGGGCTGCGGGCGGATACGCAGTATTTT
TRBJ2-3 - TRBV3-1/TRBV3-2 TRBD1 CASSQGIPGQGLTDTQYF TGTGCCAGCAGCCAAGGAATACCGGGACAGGGACTCACAGATACGCAGTATTTT
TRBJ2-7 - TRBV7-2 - CASSGSVLSSYEQYF TGTGCCAGCAGCGGCAGCGTATTGAGCTCCTACGAGCAGTACTTC
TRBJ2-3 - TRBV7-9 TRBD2 CASSYLAGGQGTQYF TGTGCCAGCAGCTACCTAGCGGGGGGCCAGGGTACGCAGTATTTT
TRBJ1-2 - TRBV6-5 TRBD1 CASSPDRNYGYTF TGTGCCAGCAGTCCGGACAGGAACTATGGCTACACCTTC
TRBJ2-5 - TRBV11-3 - CASSSGETQYF TGTGCCAGCAGCTCCGGAGAGACCCAGTACTTC
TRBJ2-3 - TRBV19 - CASRRQAIPSTDTQYF TGTGCCAGTAGAAGACAGGCCATTCCTAGCACAGATACGCAGTATTTT
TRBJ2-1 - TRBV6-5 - CASSRETGPYNEQFF TGTGCCAGCTCCCGGGAGACCGGTCCATACAATGAGCAGTTCTTC
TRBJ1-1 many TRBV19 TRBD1 CASSMGPGQGAYTEAFF TGTGCCAGTAGTATGGGCCCGGGACAGGGGGCTTACACTGAAGCTTTCTTT